Listed below are T cell receptor beta chains from one sample, sequenced in a study of T cell responses to AZD1222 COVID-19 vaccine. Generated by immunoSEQ multiplex PCR, the TCRdb table keeps only in-frame clones and is missing some. Of some 150,000 clones listed, around 90% are singletons. The sequenced sample was peripheral blood, obtained on day 0 of AZD1222 vaccination. The receptors originated from an adult in good health. Each CDR3 is given with its conserved first and last residue. A D gene is named only where the DNA matches it firmly. The listing skips clone size in some rows; elsewhere it reads once, few, many or a size class.

V gene	clone size	J gene	D gene	CDR3 DNA	CDR3 protein
TRBV27	once	TRBJ2-1	-	TGTGCCAGCAGTTGGGACGGCCTCAATGAGCAGTTCTTC	CASSWDGLNEQFF
TRBV7-2	-	TRBJ1-1	-	TGTGCCAGCAGCCAAACACGGAACACTGAAGCTTTCTTT	CASSQTRNTEAFF
TRBV11-3	-	TRBJ1-1	TRBD1	TGTGCCAGCAGCGACAGGGTAGGCACTGAAGCTTTCTTT	CASSDRVGTEAFF
TRBV28	-	TRBJ2-1	TRBD1	TGTGCCAGCAGACCTGGGACAGGGGAACGCAATGAGCAGTTCTTC	CASRPGTGERNEQFF
TRBV7-3	-	TRBJ2-2	-	TGTGCCAGCAGCCCCCAATCGCGCTCGGGCACCGGGGAGCTGTTTTTT	CASSPQSRSGTGELFF
TRBV9	-	TRBJ1-5	TRBD1	TGTGCCAGCAGCGCTCGGGACAGAAATCAGCCCCAGCATTTT	CASSARDRNQPQHF
TRBV9	-	TRBJ2-1	-	TGTGCCAGCAGCGTAGGGGGGGAGTACAATGAGCAGTTCTTC	CASSVGGEYNEQFF
TRBV11-2	-	TRBJ2-5	-	TGTGCCAGCAGCTCCGGGGGTAGTGGGGAGACCCAGTACTTC	CASSSGGSGETQYF
TRBV4-3	-	TRBJ1-3	-	TGCGCCAGCAGCCAAGATTTAGCCGGCTCTGGAAACACCATATATTTT	CASSQDLAGSGNTIYF
TRBV7-7	-	TRBJ2-1	TRBD2	TGTGCTAGCAGCCCTGGGACTAGCGGGGCCCTTTCCAATGAGCAGTTCTTC	CASSPGTSGALSNEQFF
TRBV10-3	-	TRBJ2-1	TRBD2	TGTGCCATCAGTGAAGGTGCGGGAGGGGAGTTCTTC	CAISEGAGGEFF
TRBV6-4	-	TRBJ2-7	TRBD2	TGTGCCAGCAGTGACGGACCACTAGCGGGGAGCTCCTACGAGCAGTACTTC	CASSDGPLAGSSYEQYF
TRBV30	-	TRBJ2-5	-	TGTGCCTGGGTCGGGACCGTGGGGGCCCAGTACTTC	CAWVGTVGAQYF
TRBV6-5	-	TRBJ2-7	TRBD2	TGTGCCAGCAGTTACTCATCAGCGGGGGCCTCCTACGAGCAGTACTTC	CASSYSSAGASYEQYF
TRBV3-1/TRBV3-2	-	TRBJ1-1	-	TGTGCCAGCAGCCAAGGGGGGGCGATCGGTGAAGCTTTCTTT	CASSQGGAIGEAFF
TRBV29-1	-	TRBJ2-1	TRBD1	TGCAGCGTTGACATAGGGGGCTTCGGCAATGAGCAGTTCTTC	CSVDIGGFGNEQFF
TRBV28	-	TRBJ1-2	-	TGTGCCAGCAGTCGACCTGGCTACACCTTC	CASSRPGYTF
TRBV2	once	TRBJ2-7	-	TGTGCCAGCAGTGGACTAGACGAGCAGTACTTC	CASSGLDEQYF
TRBV29-1	once	TRBJ1-4	TRBD1	TGCAGCTCCCGACAGGGGGCGGCTGAAAAACTGTTTTTT	CSSRQGAAEKLFF
TRBV24-1	-	TRBJ1-1	-	TGTGCCACCAGTGCCTCATCAGGGTCGATGACTGAAGCTTTCTTT	CATSASSGSMTEAFF
TRBV7-2	-	TRBJ2-2	TRBD1	TGTGCCAGCAGCTTCCCAGGACAGGGTATTTCCGGGGAGCTGTTTTTT	CASSFPGQGISGELFF
TRBV2	-	TRBJ2-1	-	TGTGCCAGCAGTGAAGCGCTATTTGGTAATGAGCAGTTCTTC	CASSEALFGNEQFF
TRBV11-1	-	TRBJ1-1	TRBD1	TGTGCCAGCAGCTTGTCGGACAGGGCAAACACTGAAGCTTTCTTT	CASSLSDRANTEAFF
TRBV27	-	TRBJ2-2	-	TGTGCCAGCAGTTTTAGGGCGGGTTCGGCGAGCACCGGGGAGCTGTTTTTT	CASSFRAGSASTGELFF
TRBV24-1	-	TRBJ2-1	-	TGTGCCACCATAGGCGGAGATGGCTACAATGAGCAGTTCTTC	CATIGGDGYNEQFF
TRBV7-9	-	TRBJ2-1	-	TGTGCCAGCAGCCCCCTGAAATTGTCGAGGACTTCCATATACAATGAGCAGTTCTTC	CASSPLKLSRTSIYNEQFF
TRBV10-1	few	TRBJ2-7	-	TGCGCCAGCAGTGATAGCAAGGCCCCCTACGAGCAGTACTTC	CASSDSKAPYEQYF
TRBV5-1	-	TRBJ2-3	TRBD2	TGCGCCAGCAGCTTACGGGGGGGATTCACAGATACGCAGTATTTT	CASSLRGGFTDTQYF
TRBV11-2	-	TRBJ1-3	-	TGTGCCAGCACCGTCCTTGGGGGCTACTCTGGAAACACCATATATTTT	CASTVLGGYSGNTIYF
TRBV29-1	-	TRBJ2-7	TRBD2	TGCAGCGTCGGGACTAGCGGCCGCCGCTACGAGCAGTACTTC	CSVGTSGRRYEQYF
TRBV4-3	-	TRBJ1-4	-	TGCGCCAGCAGCCAGGGACATCTCGCAACTAATGAAAAACTGTTTTTT	CASSQGHLATNEKLFF
TRBV4-1	-	TRBJ2-7	-	TGCGCCAGCAGCCAAGATTTTACCTACGAGCAGTACTTC	CASSQDFTYEQYF
TRBV19	-	TRBJ2-3	-	TGTGCCAGTAGTACCGAAGATACGCAGTATTTT	CASSTEDTQYF
TRBV24-1	-	TRBJ2-1	TRBD2	TGTGCCACCAGTGATGTGACTAGCGGGGTTTACAATGAGCAGTTCTTC	CATSDVTSGVYNEQFF
TRBV27	-	TRBJ1-1	TRBD1	TGTGCCAGCAGTTCATGGACAGGGATGAACACTGAAGCTTTCTTT	CASSSWTGMNTEAFF
TRBV20-1	-	TRBJ1-1	-	TGCAGTGCTAGTGGGGGGACCACTGAAGCTTTCTTT	CSASGGTTEAFF
TRBV27	once	TRBJ1-2	-	TGTGCCAGCAGTTTCGGCGGCGCTAACTATGGCTACACCTTC	CASSFGGANYGYTF
TRBV24-1	-	TRBJ2-5	-	TGTGCCACCAGTGATAAAACGGGCCCCCAAGAGACCCAGTACTTC	CATSDKTGPQETQYF
TRBV30	-	TRBJ1-5	-	TGTGCCTGGAGCGCAGGGACCGGATTGAAGCCCCAGCATTTT	CAWSAGTGLKPQHF
TRBV30	-	TRBJ1-5	-	TGTGCCTGGAGTGGTGGGGTTGAACAGCCCCAGCATTTT	CAWSGGVEQPQHF
TRBV30	-	TRBJ1-5	-	TGTGCCTGGAGTCGTGGGTCCGACAATCAGCCCCAGCATTTT	CAWSRGSDNQPQHF
TRBV6-5	-	TRBJ1-3	-	TGTGCCACCTACAGCGCAAGCTCTGGAAACACCATATATTTT	CATYSASSGNTIYF
TRBV19	-	TRBJ1-2	-	TGTGCCAGTAGTGCCACAGGGACCGGGTATGGCTACACCTTC	CASSATGTGYGYTF
TRBV30	-	TRBJ2-1	TRBD1	TGTGCCTGGAGTGTTACAGGGGTTGAGCAGTTCTTC	CAWSVTGVEQFF
TRBV28	-	TRBJ2-4	TRBD2	TGTGCCAGCAGTTACCCCTGGGCGGGAGGGGACAAAAACATTCAGTACTTC	CASSYPWAGGDKNIQYF
TRBV7-9	-	TRBJ1-6	-	TGTGCCAGCAGCTTAGCAGTGATCAATTCACCCCTCCACTTT	CASSLAVINSPLHF
TRBV25-1	-	TRBJ2-1	TRBD2	TGTGCCAGCAGTTTTGGAGCTAGCGGGGGGAAAGATGAGCAGTTCTTC	CASSFGASGGKDEQFF
TRBV18	-	TRBJ1-4	-	TGTGCCAGCTCCTTGGATCAGGAAAAACTGTTTTTT	CASSLDQEKLFF
TRBV19	-	TRBJ2-3	TRBD2	TGTGCCAGTACGGGCGGGAGCTCCACAGATACGCAGTATTTT	CASTGGSSTDTQYF
TRBV9	few	TRBJ2-3	TRBD2	TGTGCCAGCAGCGTAGTGGCGGGAGACCCCCCAGATACGCAGTATTTT	CASSVVAGDPPDTQYF
TRBV6-2/TRBV6-3	-	TRBJ2-1	-	TGTGCCAGCAGTTACTCGACTTCCTACAATGAGCAGTTCTTC	CASSYSTSYNEQFF
TRBV2	-	TRBJ2-5	TRBD2	TGTGCCAGCAGTGGGACTAGCGGCCCTTTGGGGGAGACCCAGTACTTC	CASSGTSGPLGETQYF
TRBV15	-	TRBJ2-6	-	TGTGCCACCAGCAGAGACCCGACAGTTTCTGGGGCCAACGTCCTGACTTTC	CATSRDPTVSGANVLTF
TRBV9	few	TRBJ1-3	TRBD1	TGTGCCAGCACCCGACAGGGAGAATCTGGAAACACCATATATTTT	CASTRQGESGNTIYF
TRBV19	-	TRBJ1-3	-	TGTGCCAGTAGTATGGATCCGGCAAGAGGAAACACCATATATTTT	CASSMDPARGNTIYF
TRBV25-1	-	TRBJ1-2	TRBD1	TGTGCCAGCAGTGAGGGACAGGGCTATGGCTACACCTTC	CASSEGQGYGYTF